This T cell receptor beta chain was sequenced for a study of T cell responses to AZD1222 COVID-19 vaccine (dated by TCRdb to 2020 to 2022). Study-wide context: AZD1222 recipients given second doses at about 4 weeks or at about 12 weeks were pooled, since spike-specific TCR depth and breadth were not found to differ between the two schedules. Trial participants were enrolled by age into 18-55, 56-69 and 70-plus year subgroups, with roughly 160, 29 and 62 TCR-sequenced participants respectively. A total of 230 to 250 trial participants underwent TCR sequencing, of whom some 210 received two doses of AZD1222 and roughly 25 received two doses of the MenACWY control vaccine.

The sample's time point label is to be understood as: baseline before first vaccination. Vaccinee samples came from UK trials COV001 and COV002, including a single-blind randomized controlled phase 2/3 trial of AZD1222 (ChAdOx1 nCoV-19) in healthy adults. For TCRbeta chain sequencing, PBMC samples were collected from trial participants at day 0 and at day 28 after the second dose. This clone was seen only once. Its antigen remains undetermined. Base qualities were left out, and no much larger clone turns up one base away. CDR1 and CDR2 (LNHDA, SQIVND) derive from the germline V gene (reference sequence). The CDR3 measures 15 amino acids from cysteine to phenylalanine. Only the CDR3 region is kept as DNA, spanning 45 bases read in frame from base 1. V gives up 1 base and J gives up 4 bases, and the segment between their germline ends measures 14 bases. The CDR3 regions of human TCRbeta chains were subjected to immunosequencing. From the authors' description of their analysis: TCRs in the repertoires were compared against a reference library of SARS-CoV-2-specific TCRs that had been generated with the MIRA antigen-specificity platform. Breadth was defined as the fraction of unique TCRs that were SARS-CoV-2-associated, and depth was defined as the fraction of total T cells that were SARS-CoV-2-associated. Using the MIRA data, every spike-specific TCR was mapped to the spike region that the TCR reacted to and assigned to either a CD4 or a CD8 class. Log10-transformed breadth and depth values were compared by one-way ANOVA with Sidak's multiple comparisons tests. The clones in this table, taken by TCRdb from immuneACCESS, are in-frame only. Not every clone is retained; where verified, under half of the shortfall comes from an unresolved V gene, and the cause of the rest is unknown. V and J calls and clone size are those listed in that table; D and trimming were worked out from the DNA. Across this sample there are around 110,000 clones, with about 90% seen only once. The ten largest clones represent 7.5% to 8% of the sample.

Results and caveats for the whole study, not just this receptor: After two AZD1222 doses, spike-specific TCR breadth and depth were significantly higher than at day 0 and than in MenACWY recipients. Most participants were white British and females outnumbered males, and the authors suggested that clonal diversity may have been underestimated. CD4 TCRs associated with the vaccine covered the entire spike protein, and the dominant responses were in regions 160-218 and 743-854. Epitopes outside the regions mutated in the B.1.351 and B.1.1.7 variants were reportedly recognized by nearly half of the unique spike-specific TCRs. Conclusions about previously exposed vaccinees were limited because only five to seven AZD1222 recipients were SARS-CoV-2 seropositive at baseline. Because no day 14 peak-response samples were available, repertoires were characterized only after the peak T cell response. In the small 56-69-year group, the increase in depth fell short of significance, most likely because of low power.

The sequenced sample was peripheral blood, obtained on day 0 of AZD1222 vaccination. The chain is assembled from TRBV19 and TRBJ2-7; a confident D gene designation cannot be given. This TCR came from an adult in good health. For the CDR3, the sequence is CASSIGPGLSYEQYF. The nucleotides are TGTGCCAGTAGTATAGGGCCCGGGCTGTCTTACGAGCAGTACTTC.